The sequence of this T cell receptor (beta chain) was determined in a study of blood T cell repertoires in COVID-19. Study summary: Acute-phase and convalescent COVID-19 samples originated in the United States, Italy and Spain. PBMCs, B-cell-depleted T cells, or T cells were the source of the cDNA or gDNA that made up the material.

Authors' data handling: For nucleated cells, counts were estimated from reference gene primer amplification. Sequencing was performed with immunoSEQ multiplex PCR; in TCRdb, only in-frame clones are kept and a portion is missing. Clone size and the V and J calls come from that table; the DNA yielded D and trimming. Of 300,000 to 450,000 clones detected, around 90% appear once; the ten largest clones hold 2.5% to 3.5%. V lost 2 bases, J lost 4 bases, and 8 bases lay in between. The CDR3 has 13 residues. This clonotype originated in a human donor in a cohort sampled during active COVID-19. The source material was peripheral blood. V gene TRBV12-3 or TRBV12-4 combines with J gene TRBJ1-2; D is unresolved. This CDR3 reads CASSLSLTYGYTF. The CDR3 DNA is TGTGCCAGCAGTTTATCTCTAACCTATGGCTACACCTTC.